This entry features one T cell receptor beta chain sequence. Its cognate antigen is unknown. The entry originates in a study of human T cells and chemical hapten exposure. Described time point: pre-sensitization, week 0. Treatment in this sample: therapeutic diphenylcyclopropenone sensitization with weekly scalp DPC. Alopecia patients deemed DPC-suitable, aged 18 to 70, excluding pregnancy. Study results and caveats: Expanded TCRs formed significantly more large CDR3 similarity clusters than controls. Counts of expanded TCRs (at PT1) showed a positive correlation with patch test score.

The library put unique molecular identifiers onto individual cDNA molecules. TCRdb itself ran the RACE reads through MiXCR, one entry per CDR3 protein. The table has under 300,000 distinct CDR3 sequences, about 9.4% seen once; the top ten hold 2% to 3%. The CDR3 has 13 amino acids. The V end was cut by 6 bases, the J end by 6 bases, with 12 bases between. The specimen comprised whole blood, sampled in connection with sensitization to the hapten diphenylcyclopropenone (DPC). The chain joins TRBV12-3 or TRBV12-4 to TRBJ1-5; perhaps TRBD1 as D (5 bases). The clonotype comes from a woman in her 40s with alopecia areata. Some clones in this sample may be carry-over from other donors' samples. Here the CDR3 DNA reads TGTGCCAGCAGGGGGCGGGGGACTCAGCCCCAGCATTTT. Translating gives CASRGRGTQPQHF.